This T cell receptor beta chain was observed in a study of blood T cell repertoires in COVID-19. Turning to the study itself: The United States, Italy and Spain were the sources of the acute and convalescent COVID-19 samples. PBMCs, B-cell-depleted T cells, or T cells provided the cDNA or gDNA that made up the material.

The CDR3 has 17 residues. V was shortened by 2 bases and J by 8 bases, with 21 bases between the two germline ends. The germline CDR1 and CDR2 sequences are MDHEN and SYDVKM. Original handling: Amplification of reference gene primers provided the estimated nucleated cell counts. The repertoire was sequenced with immunoSEQ multiplex PCR; TCRdb's copy has only in-frame clones and lacks some. The V and J calls and the clone size are those of that table, but D and trimming were determined from the DNA. The repertoire holds roughly 100,000 clones, with about two thirds as singletons. The sequencing input was peripheral blood. The chain links TRBV28 to TRBJ1-4; TRBD1 is a possible D gene (5 bases). The receptor's source is a human donor with acute or convalescent COVID-19. The donor label of this sample is uncertain. CDR3: CASSLGGWRRVYEKLFF. In DNA form, the CDR3 reads TGTGCCAGCAGTTTAGGGGGGTGGCGTCGAGTCTACGAAAAACTGTTTTTT.